Listed below are T cell receptor beta chains from one sample, sequenced in a study of blood T cell repertoires in COVID-19. Generated by immunoSEQ multiplex PCR, the TCRdb table keeps only in-frame clones and is missing some. The sample shows roughly 330,000 clones, approximately 87% of them seen only once. What was sequenced was PBMCs or T cells enriched from blood (not recorded which). The receptors originated from a woman in her thirties who had recovered from COVID-19. CDR3s include the opening cysteine and the closing phenylalanine or tryptophan. A D gene is named only where the DNA matches it firmly. Clone size is stated in some rows and not others, as once, few, many or a class when expanded.

j_gene: TRBJ2-7; abundance: .; d_gene: TRBD2; v_gene: TRBV15; CDR3nt: TGTGCCACCAGCAGCCTTAGCGGGGTATCCTACGAGCAGTACTTC; CDR3aa: CATSSLSGVSYEQYF
j_gene: TRBJ2-5; abundance: .; d_gene: TRBD2; v_gene: TRBV18; CDR3nt: TGTGCCAGCTCACCTACGAGGCATCTAGCGGGGGAAGAGACCCAGTACTTC; CDR3aa: CASSPTRHLAGEETQYF
j_gene: TRBJ1-1; abundance: .; d_gene: TRBD1; v_gene: TRBV29-1; CDR3nt: TGCAGCGCACGAACAGGGGGTAACACTGAAGCTTTCTTT; CDR3aa: CSARTGGNTEAFF
j_gene: TRBJ2-1; abundance: .; d_gene: TRBD2; v_gene: TRBV6-5; CDR3nt: TGTGCCAGCAGCTCCCGACTAGCGGGGTACAATGAGCAGTTCTTC; CDR3aa: CASSSRLAGYNEQFF
j_gene: TRBJ2-5; abundance: .; d_gene: TRBD2; v_gene: TRBV6-2/TRBV6-3; CDR3nt: TGTGCCAGCAGTTACGCGGGGGTGGAGACCCAGTACTTC; CDR3aa: CASSYAGVETQYF
j_gene: TRBJ1-5; abundance: .; d_gene: .; v_gene: TRBV2; CDR3nt: TGTGCCAGCAGTGAAGCGGGTGGCAGGTACTTAGGTTCGCCCCAGCATTTT; CDR3aa: CASSEAGGRYLGSPQHF
j_gene: TRBJ1-4; abundance: .; d_gene: .; v_gene: TRBV3-1/TRBV3-2; CDR3nt: TGTGCCAGCAGCCTATGGACAACCCCTAATGAAAAACTGTTTTTT; CDR3aa: CASSLWTTPNEKLFF
j_gene: TRBJ2-1; abundance: .; d_gene: .; v_gene: TRBV28; CDR3nt: TGTGCCAGCAGGTTAGCGCCGAGCTCCTACAATGAGCAGTTCTTC; CDR3aa: CASRLAPSSYNEQFF
j_gene: TRBJ1-6; abundance: .; d_gene: TRBD1; v_gene: TRBV4-2; CDR3nt: TGTGCCAGCAGCCAAGACTGGACAGGGGTCGGATCACCCCTCCACTTT; CDR3aa: CASSQDWTGVGSPLHF
j_gene: TRBJ1-3; abundance: .; d_gene: TRBD1; v_gene: TRBV13; CDR3nt: TGTGCCAGCAGCTTAGGCCTTATCCGGGGACAGCTCTCTGGAAACACCATATATTTT; CDR3aa: CASSLGLIRGQLSGNTIYF
j_gene: TRBJ2-1; abundance: .; d_gene: .; v_gene: TRBV28; CDR3nt: TGTGCCAGCAGTCCCGCGGGGGCTAGCGGTATAATCAATGAGCAGTTCTTC; CDR3aa: CASSPAGASGIINEQFF
j_gene: TRBJ1-2; abundance: .; d_gene: TRBD1; v_gene: TRBV28; CDR3nt: TGTGCCAGCAGACCCGGACAGGGTGATGGCTACACCTTC; CDR3aa: CASRPGQGDGYTF
j_gene: TRBJ1-5; abundance: .; d_gene: TRBD1; v_gene: TRBV6-2/TRBV6-3; CDR3nt: TGTGCCAGCAGTTCCGGGACAGGTCGGGACGTTGGCAATCAGCCCCAGCATTTT; CDR3aa: CASSSGTGRDVGNQPQHF
j_gene: TRBJ1-2; abundance: .; d_gene: .; v_gene: TRBV14; CDR3nt: TGTGCCAGCAGCCAAAAGTTGGCGGGGGGCCTTAACTATGGCTACACCTTC; CDR3aa: CASSQKLAGGLNYGYTF
j_gene: TRBJ2-7; abundance: .; d_gene: .; v_gene: TRBV18; CDR3nt: TGTGCCAGCTCACCACCCGGAGGCTACGAGCAGTACTTC; CDR3aa: CASSPPGGYEQYF
j_gene: TRBJ1-2; abundance: .; d_gene: TRBD1; v_gene: TRBV19; CDR3nt: TGTGCCAGTAGCTACATTGGGACAGGGAACTATGGCTACACCTTC; CDR3aa: CASSYIGTGNYGYTF
j_gene: TRBJ2-5; abundance: .; d_gene: TRBD1; v_gene: TRBV28; CDR3nt: TGTGCCAGCAGGCAGACGACAGGGTGGCAAGAGACCCAGTACTTC; CDR3aa: CASRQTTGWQETQYF
j_gene: TRBJ1-1; abundance: .; d_gene: .; v_gene: TRBV30; CDR3nt: TGTGCCTGGAGTGTACTAGGAGCAGGCGGGTCGGGGTTGGATTTCTTT; CDR3aa: CAWSVLGAGGSGLDFF
j_gene: TRBJ2-7; abundance: .; d_gene: .; v_gene: TRBV29-1; CDR3nt: TGCAGCGTTGAAGCGGCAGGCTACGAGCAGTACTTC; CDR3aa: CSVEAAGYEQYF
j_gene: TRBJ2-1; abundance: once; d_gene: TRBD1; v_gene: TRBV7-9; CDR3nt: TGTGCCAGCAGCTGGGGACAGGGGGAAATGGATGAGCAGTTCTTC; CDR3aa: CASSWGQGEMDEQFF
j_gene: TRBJ1-2; abundance: .; d_gene: TRBD1; v_gene: TRBV20-1; CDR3nt: TGCAGTGCTAGTGACAGGGTTTATGGCTACACCTTC; CDR3aa: CSASDRVYGYTF
j_gene: TRBJ1-1; abundance: .; d_gene: .; v_gene: TRBV28; CDR3nt: TGTGCCAGCAGTTTGGGGCTACTAAGGCAGGTCGGAGCTTTCTTT; CDR3aa: CASSLGLLRQVGAFF
j_gene: TRBJ1-5; abundance: .; d_gene: .; v_gene: TRBV4-1; CDR3nt: TGCGCCAGCAGCCAAGTAGTACAGGTCCCTCAGCCCCAGCATTTT; CDR3aa: CASSQVVQVPQPQHF
j_gene: TRBJ1-1; abundance: .; d_gene: .; v_gene: TRBV6-2/TRBV6-3; CDR3nt: TGTGCCAGCAGCCGCGGACAGCTGAACACTGAAGCTTTCTTT; CDR3aa: CASSRGQLNTEAFF
j_gene: TRBJ2-1; abundance: few; d_gene: TRBD2; v_gene: TRBV6-5; CDR3nt: TGTGCCAGCAGTTACGGTAGCGGGGGGGCCTATGAGCAGTTCTTC; CDR3aa: CASSYGSGGAYEQFF
j_gene: TRBJ2-1; abundance: .; d_gene: .; v_gene: TRBV5-6; CDR3nt: TGTGCCAGCAGCTTGGGATCGGATGAGCAGTTCTTC; CDR3aa: CASSLGSDEQFF
j_gene: TRBJ1-5; abundance: .; d_gene: .; v_gene: TRBV5-1; CDR3nt: TGCGCCAGCGCCCGAGTTCTGACTTTAATATATCGCAATCAGCCCCAGCATTTT; CDR3aa: CASARVLTLIYRNQPQHF
j_gene: TRBJ1-2; abundance: once; d_gene: .; v_gene: TRBV6-5; CDR3nt: TGTGCCAGCAGTTCGGTGGAGCCTCGCTATGGCTACACCTTC; CDR3aa: CASSSVEPRYGYTF
j_gene: TRBJ2-1; abundance: .; d_gene: .; v_gene: TRBV11-1; CDR3nt: TGTGCCAGCAGCCACTCTCTCCACAGAGCTAACAATGAGCAGTTCTTC; CDR3aa: CASSHSLHRANNEQFF
j_gene: TRBJ2-1; abundance: .; d_gene: TRBD2; v_gene: TRBV27; CDR3nt: TGTGCCAGCAGTTTACGGGGGGATATCCCTAATGAGCAGTTCTTC; CDR3aa: CASSLRGDIPNEQFF
j_gene: TRBJ2-5; abundance: .; d_gene: .; v_gene: TRBV30; CDR3nt: TGTGCCTGGGTCCTAGGACAGAGCTTTCAAGAGACCCAGTACTTC; CDR3aa: CAWVLGQSFQETQYF
j_gene: TRBJ1-1; abundance: once; d_gene: .; v_gene: TRBV14; CDR3nt: TGTGCCAGCAGCCAAGGGCGACCGGGGAACACTGAAGCTTTCTTT; CDR3aa: CASSQGRPGNTEAFF
j_gene: TRBJ1-3; abundance: .; d_gene: .; v_gene: TRBV7-8; CDR3nt: TGTGCCAGCAGCTTATCCCCGGGGGGATCTGGAAACACCATATATTTT; CDR3aa: CASSLSPGGSGNTIYF
j_gene: TRBJ2-2; abundance: .; d_gene: TRBD1; v_gene: TRBV3-1/TRBV3-2; CDR3nt: TGTGCCAGCAGTCAAGGCCGCGGACAGGCGAACACCGGGGAGCTGTTTTTT; CDR3aa: CASSQGRGQANTGELFF
j_gene: TRBJ1-2; abundance: .; d_gene: .; v_gene: TRBV19; CDR3nt: TGTGCCAGTAGCGCAGGGTTCTATGGCTACACCTTC; CDR3aa: CASSAGFYGYTF
j_gene: TRBJ1-4; abundance: .; d_gene: .; v_gene: TRBV7-2; CDR3nt: TGTGCCAGCAGCTTAGAGGACAGAAGAGATGAAAAACTGTTTTTT; CDR3aa: CASSLEDRRDEKLFF
j_gene: TRBJ2-1; abundance: .; d_gene: .; v_gene: TRBV11-2; CDR3nt: TGTGCCAGCAGCTTAGAACGGGGCAATGAGCAGTTCTTC; CDR3aa: CASSLERGNEQFF
j_gene: TRBJ2-6; abundance: .; d_gene: .; v_gene: TRBV3-1/TRBV3-2; CDR3nt: TGTGCCAGCAGCCCCCAGGGTTCTGGGGCCAACGTCCTGACTTTC; CDR3aa: CASSPQGSGANVLTF
j_gene: TRBJ1-5; abundance: .; d_gene: .; v_gene: TRBV5-4; CDR3nt: TGTGCCAGCAGCTTGGGGGGGGGAAACAATCAGCCCCAGCATTTT; CDR3aa: CASSLGGGNNQPQHF
j_gene: TRBJ1-3; abundance: .; d_gene: .; v_gene: TRBV18; CDR3nt: TGTGCCAGCTCACCAGAGGCCCCGGGGAGCTCTGGAAACACCATATATTTT; CDR3aa: CASSPEAPGSSGNTIYF
j_gene: TRBJ1-5; abundance: .; d_gene: TRBD1; v_gene: TRBV15; CDR3nt: TGTGCCACCAGCACAAACAGGGGCCCCGGGGGGGATCAGCCCCAGCATTTT; CDR3aa: CATSTNRGPGGDQPQHF
j_gene: TRBJ1-1; abundance: .; d_gene: .; v_gene: TRBV5-1; CDR3nt: TGCGCCAGCAGCTTGTGGGGCCTAGGCGACACTGAAGCTTTCTTT; CDR3aa: CASSLWGLGDTEAFF
j_gene: TRBJ2-3; abundance: .; d_gene: TRBD1; v_gene: TRBV11-2; CDR3nt: TGTGCCAGCAGCTTCCAGGCAGGGGGAAGAACAGATACGCAGTATTTT; CDR3aa: CASSFQAGGRTDTQYF
j_gene: TRBJ2-3; abundance: .; d_gene: TRBD2; v_gene: TRBV6-5; CDR3nt: TGTGCCAGCAGACAAGGACTAGGTCTCACAGATACGCAGTATTTT; CDR3aa: CASRQGLGLTDTQYF
j_gene: TRBJ1-5; abundance: .; d_gene: .; v_gene: TRBV28; CDR3nt: TGTGCCAGCAGTTTAAGGGGAAGCAATCAGCCCCAGCATTTT; CDR3aa: CASSLRGSNQPQHF
j_gene: TRBJ2-7; abundance: .; d_gene: .; v_gene: TRBV19; CDR3nt: TGTGCCAGTAGTATACAGGGCGGTTCCAGCTCCTACGAGCAGTACTTC; CDR3aa: CASSIQGGSSSYEQYF
j_gene: TRBJ2-3; abundance: .; d_gene: .; v_gene: TRBV28; CDR3nt: TGTGCCAGCAGTTTATTACAGGGAAACACAGATACGCAGTATTTT; CDR3aa: CASSLLQGNTDTQYF
j_gene: TRBJ2-7; abundance: .; d_gene: .; v_gene: TRBV7-6; CDR3nt: TGTGCCAGCAGCCCCCAGGTCCGGGACTACGAGCAGTACTTC; CDR3aa: CASSPQVRDYEQYF
j_gene: TRBJ2-3; abundance: .; d_gene: .; v_gene: TRBV9; CDR3nt: TGTGCCAGCAGCCCCCAGGGTAGCACAGATACGCAGTATTTT; CDR3aa: CASSPQGSTDTQYF
j_gene: TRBJ2-1; abundance: .; d_gene: TRBD2; v_gene: TRBV5-1; CDR3nt: TGCGCCAGCAGCCTGGGGACTAGCGGGGGGCCCGGGCGGTATGAGCAGTTCTTC; CDR3aa: CASSLGTSGGPGRYEQFF
j_gene: TRBJ1-3; abundance: few; d_gene: .; v_gene: TRBV6-5; CDR3nt: TGTGCCAGCCAGGCGGGGGAAGGAAACACCATATATTTT; CDR3aa: CASQAGEGNTIYF
j_gene: TRBJ1-1; abundance: .; d_gene: TRBD1; v_gene: TRBV5-5; CDR3nt: TGTGCCAGCATCTTCGGGGGACAGATGAACACTGAAGCTTTCTTT; CDR3aa: CASIFGGQMNTEAFF
j_gene: TRBJ2-6; abundance: once; d_gene: .; v_gene: TRBV4-2; CDR3nt: TGTGCCAGCAGCCAAGAGAGGTCAGGGACATCGCGCTCTGGGGCCAACGTCCTGACTTTC; CDR3aa: CASSQERSGTSRSGANVLTF
j_gene: TRBJ2-4; abundance: .; d_gene: .; v_gene: TRBV6-5; CDR3nt: TGTGCCAGCATAGCGCTAGCCAAAAACATTCAGTACTTC; CDR3aa: CASIALAKNIQYF